This T cell receptor (beta chain) originates from a study of OX40 agonist ivuxolimab in advanced cancers. Sequenced by immunoSEQ multiplex PCR; TCRdb stores in-frame clones only, minus some. The sample has 9,500 to 12,000 clones, about 86% seen once. On this clone: Its specificity is not known.

Findings and limits, study-wide: CD4+ T cells averaged fewer expanded clones than CD8+ T cells.

The germline V gene encodes CDR1 SGHAT and CDR2 FQNNGV. V lost 0 bases and J 8 bases, leaving 10 bases between the germline ends. The CDR3 totals 13 residues. The clonotype was recovered from an adult with an advanced solid tumor such as melanoma, head and neck, liver or kidney cancer. The chain has TRBV11-2 and TRBJ1-1; TRBD1 might be the D (6 bases). The specimen comprised CD4+ or CD8+ T cells sorted from blood, sampled in a trial of the OX40 agonist ivuxolimab. The CDR3: CASSLDGDIEAFF. DNA of the CDR3: TGTGCCAGCAGCTTAGACGGGGACATCGAAGCTTTCTTT.